This T cell receptor (beta chain) was sequenced in a study of cytomegalovirus exposure and HLA in healthy donors. 60 Vbeta and 13 Jbeta primers were used in PCR. Sequencing used immunoSEQ multiplex PCR; TCRdb keeps in-frame clones, though not all of them. The repertoire has about 120,000 clones, over 75% of them found once; the top ten carry 1.4% to 1.5%. J gave up 2 bases and V 6 bases, and 6 bases lay outside the gene matches. Germline V gene lookup returns CDR1 MNHEY and CDR2 SMNVEV (reference sequence). This CDR3 region has 14 residues. Sequenced material: PBMCs. The rearrangement uses TRBV27 and TRBJ2-7; TRBD2 matches 8 bases. This TCR was recovered from a young woman in good health and CMV-seronegative. CDR3 bases: TGTGCCAGCAGGATTAGCGGGACTACCTACGAGCAGTACTTC. Protein sequence: CASRISGTTYEQYF.